This T cell receptor (beta chain) was obtained from a study of cytomegalovirus exposure and HLA in healthy donors. Trimming took 5 bases from V and 4 from J; bases not matched to a gene: 2. In germline, CDR1 is SGHTA, CDR2 FQGNSA. This CDR3 is built from 13 residues. A multiplex PCR was run with 60 Vbeta primers and 13 Jbeta primers. Clones were sequenced by immunoSEQ multiplex PCR, and TCRdb holds only the in-frame ones, with some missing. The sample consists of around 150,000 clones, around 79% of them appearing once. The sequencing input was PBMCs. This clonotype was obtained from a middle-aged woman in good health and CMV-seropositive. The V gene is TRBV7-2, the J gene TRBJ2-7; 10 bases are shared with TRBD2. The CDR3 DNA is TGTGCCAGCAGCGCACTAGCGGGATACGAGCAGTACTTC. It is translated as CASSALAGYEQYF.